One and the same sample provided the 20 T cell receptor beta chains below, sequenced in a study of cytomegalovirus exposure and HLA in healthy donors (dated by TCRdb to about 2017). The protocol used for the library was the immunoSEQ multiplex PCR assay. A mixture of 60 forward primers for TCR Vbeta segments and 13 reverse primers for TCR Jbeta segments was used in the multiplex PCR. The table comes from immuneACCESS by way of TCRdb, which keeps in-frame sequences with V and J called. Part of the clones is missing from these tables; in studies checked, under half for an unresolved V gene and the rest for unknown reasons. The sample has 150,000 or so clones on record, 65% to 80% of them singletons. The ten largest clones capture about 2.7% of the sample. The specimen was PBMCs. The receptors were gathered from a man aged 18-30 years in good health and CMV-seronegative.

For the CDR3, the DNA is TGTGCCAGCAGCCCGCTGGGCTTCGACTATGGCTACACCTTC. This encodes CASSPLGFDYGYTF. V usage is TRBV28 and J usage is TRBJ1-2; the D is unclear. V was cut by 6 bases and J by 3 bases, with 14 bases left in between. This CDR3 spans 14 amino acids. Germline V gene lookup returns CDR1 MDHEN and CDR2 SYDVKM.

The chain carries TRBV28 and TRBJ1-6; the D gene is possibly TRBD1 (6 bases). Trimming cost V 3 bases and J 9 bases, with 6 bases left between them. Germline-derived CDR1 and CDR2 are MDHEN and SYDVKM. The CDR3 length is 12 residues. CDR3 DNA: TGTGCCAGCAGTTTGGACAGTTCACCCCTCCACTTT. Amino acids: CASSLDSSPLHF.

Points on this clone: This CDR3 is also generated by other DNA sequences in the sample. V is TRBV7-9 and J is TRBJ2-2; TRBD1 might be the D (6 bases). This CDR3 comprises 15 residues. The V end was cut by 5 bases, the J end by 0 bases, with 10 bases between. Looked up from germline, CDR1 is SEHNR and CDR2 is FQNEAQ (reference sequence). The CDR3 nucleotides are TGTGCCAGCAGCCTAGGACAGACGAACACCGGGGAGCTGTTTTTT. This sequence encodes CASSLGQTNTGELFF.

The rearrangement joins TRBV6-5 to TRBJ1-6; perhaps TRBD1 as D (6 bases). The CDR3 contains 15 residues. Trimming removed 2 bases at V and 8 bases at J, with 13 bases between. Germline loops: CDR1 MNHEY, CDR2 SVGAGI. This chain's CDR3 is CASSYTMGADSPLHF. In nucleotides, the CDR3 is TGTGCCAGCAGTTACACAATGGGGGCAGATTCACCCCTCCACTTT.

A few counts support this clone. V gene TRBV5-8 combines with J gene TRBJ2-5; 16 bases are a match to TRBD2. The CDR3 spans 18 residues. The germline gives CDR1 SGHTS, CDR2 YDEGEE. V was clipped by 3 bases and J by 5 bases; unmatched bases: 10. The CDR3 nucleotides are TGTGCCAGCAGCTCCGCCGGGACTAGCGGGGGGGCCGGGGAGACCCAGTACTTC. This codes for CASSSAGTSGGAGETQYF.

There are a few counts of this clone. The rearrangement links TRBV4-3 to TRBJ1-1; no reliable D call. Between the trimmed V and J ends, which lost 0 bases and 1 base, there was a span of 6 bases. CDR3 length: 14 amino acids. CDR1 LGHNA and CDR2 YSLEER come from the germline V gene. In DNA form, the CDR3 reads TGCGCCAGCAGCCAAGATGGCAGGAACACTGAAGCTTTCTTT. This codes for CASSQDGRNTEAFF.

The V gene is TRBV6-5, the J gene TRBJ2-7, with D perhaps TRBD1 (6 bases). Per the germline V gene, CDR1 is MNHEY and CDR2 is SVGAGI. Trimming took 6 bases from V and 3 from J, leaving 12 bases between them. The CDR3 spans 13 residues. The chain's CDR3 is CASRANRDYEQYF. CDR3 sequence (DNA): TGTGCCAGCAGGGCTAACAGGGACTACGAGCAGTACTTC.

V and J are TRBV19 and TRBJ2-2, with TRBD2 matching over 10 bases. The CDR3 runs to 16 residues. V gave up 0 bases and J gave up 4 bases; unmatched junction bases: 2. Germline V lookup: CDR1 LNHDA, CDR2 SQIVND (reference sequence). This CDR3 is CASSIEGLAITGELFF. As DNA, the CDR3 is TGTGCCAGTAGTATAGAGGGACTAGCGATCACCGGGGAGCTGTTTTTT.

V and J are TRBV5-4 and TRBJ2-3; D possibly corresponds to TRBD2 (5 bases). CDR1 is SGHNT, CDR2 YYREEE, per germline (reference sequence). The CDR3 runs 14 residues. With 4 bases removed from V and 0 bases from J, the gap between germline ends came to 9 bases. CDR3 sequence reads: CASSPSWSTDTQYF. In DNA form, the CDR3 reads TGTGCCAGCAGCCCTAGCTGGAGCACAGATACGCAGTATTTT.

The J gene is TRBJ2-1, the V gene TRBV7-3; 7 bases map to TRBD2. Germline V gene data show CDR1 as SGHTA and CDR2 as FQGTGA. The CDR3 runs to 14 residues. Germline trimming cut 2 bases from V and 7 bases from J; bases unmatched to any gene: 5. In DNA form, the CDR3 reads TGTGCCAGCAGCTTAGGGGGGAGGGTTAATGAGCAGTTCTTC. Translating gives CASSLGGRVNEQFF.

The sample holds one count of this clone. The chain has TRBV19 and TRBJ2-5, with no clear D. Germline lookup yields CDR1 LNHDA and CDR2 SQIVND (reference sequence). With 6 bases removed from V and 5 bases from J, the gap between germline ends came to 16 bases. This CDR3 is built from 14 residues. The CDR3 DNA sequence: TGTGCCAGTAGGACGACACCTGCTTCGGAGACCCAGTACTTC. As protein: CASRTTPASETQYF.

This clone was observed once. This chain connects TRBV18 to TRBJ2-6, with TRBD1 identical over 7 bases. There are 17 residues in the CDR3. From germline, CDR1 is KGHSH and CDR2 LQKENI. The V and J ends lost 10 bases and 0 bases, in that order; junction bases with no gene match: 12. The CDR3 loop is CATPGQALLSGANVLTF. CDR3 sequence (DNA): TGTGCCACCCCTGGACAGGCCCTTCTCTCTGGGGCCAACGTCCTGACTTTC.

The V and J genes are TRBV18 and TRBJ2-7, with D tentatively TRBD1 (6 bases). The germline V gene has CDR1 KGHSH and CDR2 LQKENI. V lost 0 bases to trimming and J lost 2 bases, with 11 bases between them. The CDR3 is 15 residues long. The CDR3 nucleotides are TGTGCCAGCTCACCACCGACAGGCGAAGCCTACGAGCAGTACTTC. Translated: CASSPPTGEAYEQYF. The variable domain in full, completed from reference TRBV18 and TRBJ2-7, reads NAGVMQNPRHLVRRRGQEARLRCSPMKGHSHVYWYRQLPEEGLKFMVYLQKENIIDESGMPKERFSAEFPKEGPSILRIQQVVRGDSAAYFCASSPPTGEAYEQYFGPGTRLTVT.

This sequence joins TRBV5-4 and TRBJ1-1; TRBD1 matches 8 bases. V trimming: 0 bases; J trimming: 8 bases; junction bases outside the gene matches: 9. The CDR3 is 15 amino acids. Germline lookup yields CDR1 SGHNT and CDR2 YYREEE (reference sequence). The CDR3 nucleotides read TGTGCCAGCAGCTTGGCCCAGGGGGCAGGAGACGAAGCTTTCTTT. Translation gives CASSLAQGAGDEAFF. Looking up the rest from reference TRBV5-4 and TRBJ1-1 gives the full variable domain: ETGVTQSPTHLIKTRGQQVTLRCSSQSGHNTVSWYQQALGQGPQFIFQYYREEENGRGNFPPRFSGLQFPNYSSELNVNALELDDSALYLCASSLAQGAGDEAFFGQGTRLTVV.

This clone was counted between two and nine times. The V gene is TRBV5-1, the J gene TRBJ2-3, with 11 bases lining up with TRBD1. The CDR3 has 16 residues. CDR1 and CDR2 from the germline V gene are SGHRS and YFSETQ. The junction had 4 bases not matched to a gene; V was cut back by 0 bases and J by 4 bases. The DNA of the CDR3 is TGCGCCAGCAGCTTGGAAGGGACAGGGGGTGCAGATACGCAGTATTTT. Its translation: CASSLEGTGGADTQYF.

The genes are TRBV7-6 and TRBJ1-4; 9 bases are shared with TRBD1. CDR1 SGHVS and CDR2 FNYEAQ come from the germline V gene. Losses at the gene ends were 3 bases for V and 5 bases for J; bases not matched to a gene: 7. The CDR3 has 16 amino acids. CDR3 nucleotides: TGTGCCAGCAGCTTGATTACAGGGGGCTTCAATGAAAAACTGTTTTTT. This encodes CASSLITGGFNEKLFF.

Regarding this clone: At one end the junction does not follow the germline gene, possibly because of a read error. Other DNA sequences in this sample translate to the same CDR3. The rearrangement joins TRBV5-1 to TRBJ1-2; perhaps TRBD1 as D (5 bases). In germline, CDR1 is SGHRS, CDR2 YFSETQ. The CDR3 is 15 residues long. CDR3 loop: CASSLVPRDGDGYTF. For the CDR3, the DNA is TGCGCCAGTAGCTTGGTTCCCAGGGATGGAGATGGCTACACCTTC.

A few counts support this clone. The genes are TRBV11-2 and TRBJ2-3; tentative D call: TRBD1 (8 bases). Germline CDR1 reads SGHAT; CDR2 reads FQNNGV. V was clipped by 1 base and J by 1 base, with 12 bases between them. The CDR3 totals 16 residues. The CDR3 loop reads CASSLGTGGGTDTQYF. In DNA form, the CDR3 reads TGTGCCAGCAGCTTAGGAACAGGGGGGGGCACAGATACGCAGTATTTT.

This chain links TRBV7-2 with TRBJ2-1; 8 bases align to TRBD1. There are 15 residues in the CDR3. V lost 2 bases to trimming and J lost 4 bases; unmatched junction nucleotides: 4. CDR1 SGHTA and CDR2 FQGNSA come from the germline V gene. CDR3 residues: CASSLSGGNYNEQFF. The DNA for the CDR3 is TGTGCCAGCAGCTTATCAGGGGGCAATTACAATGAGCAGTTCTTC.

The rearrangement uses TRBV11-2 and TRBJ2-2; TRBD2 agrees at 11 bases. The germline V gene has CDR1 SGHAT and CDR2 FQNNGV. This CDR3 region has 18 residues. The trim removed 5 bases at V and 7 bases at J, leaving 15 bases unmatched. CDR3 amino acids: CASSPLLVAGGRGGELFF. The CDR3 DNA reads as TGTGCCAGCAGCCCACTCCTGGTAGCGGGGGGGCGCGGCGGGGAGCTGTTTTTT.